Listed here is a single T cell receptor beta chain. The target antigen is unknown. These data belong to a study of T cell responses to AZD1222 COVID-19 vaccine. Study-wide results and caveats: Donors were mostly white British, more females; clonal diversity possibly underestimated. Researchers took repertoire samples only after the peak T cell response had come.

CDR1 SGDLS and CDR2 YYNGEE come from the germline V gene. The CDR3 has 11 amino acids. Trimming took off 2 bases at V and 10 bases at J, with 7 bases between the two ends. Method: immunoSEQ multiplex PCR; TCRdb's copy keeps in-frame clones and lacks some. There are roughly 93,000 clones in the sample; about 90% occur only once, and about 2.8% lies in the top ten. The receptor was derived from an adult in good health. The starting material was peripheral blood, obtained on day 0 of MenACWY control vaccination. This chain links TRBV9 with TRBJ2-1; D gene unclear. The CDR3, as DNA: TGTGCCAGCAGCGTCATGGGGGAGCAGTTCTTC. It translates to CASSVMGEQFF.